This T cell receptor (beta chain) was recorded in a study of control samples from healthy donors and cancer patients. TCRdb's copy holds only in-frame clones and misses some; the assay was immunoSEQ multiplex PCR. In the table there are 190,000 or so clones, 85% to 95% of which are singletons. This clone occurred once. Sequencing was performed on blood. This TCR came from a man in his late teens or twenties in good health.

The CDR3 spells CASSPQRDRILRGNQPQHF. The CDR3 DNA sequence: TGTGCCAGCAGCCCTCAGCGGGACAGGATTCTAAGGGGCAATCAGCCCCAGCATTTT. This chain links TRBV11-3 with TRBJ1-5; TRBD1 agrees at 8 bases. Germline values: CDR1 SGHNT, CDR2 YENEEA. The CDR3 extends over 19 amino acids. Germline trimming cut 5 bases from V and 2 bases from J; bases unmatched to any gene: 17.